Listed below are T cell receptor beta chains from one sample, sequenced in a study of Ad26.COV2.S vaccination and SARS-CoV-2 variants. Measured with immunoSEQ multiplex PCR; TCRdb has only the in-frame clones, and not every one. The sample records about 440,000 clones, 90% being singletons. The sequenced sample was peripheral blood, obtained in a trial of Ad26.COV2.S vaccine versus placebo. Source of these receptors: a person between 18 and 65 years old who received the Ad26.COV2.S COVID-19 vaccine or a placebo. The CDR3 runs from the conserved cysteine through the conserved F or W. The order of the fields is D gene, clone size, CDR3 length, J gene, V gene, CDR3 protein, CDR3 DNA. A D gene is named only where the DNA matches it firmly. The listing skips clone size in some rows; elsewhere it reads once, few, many or a size class.

TRBD1	once	16	TRBJ2-1	TRBV7-6	CASSLEGQGPYNEQFF	TGTGCCAGCAGCTTAGAAGGACAGGGACCCTACAATGAGCAGTTCTTC
TRBD2	-	17	TRBJ2-1	TRBV7-3	CASSLRAGLAAYNEQFF	TGTGCCAGCAGCTTAAGGGCGGGACTAGCGGCCTACAATGAGCAGTTCTTC
-	-	14	TRBJ1-1	TRBV3-1/TRBV3-2	CASSQVSGNFEAFF	TGTGCCAGCAGCCAAGTTTCAGGGAATTTTGAAGCTTTCTTT
-	-	15	TRBJ2-7	TRBV6-6	CASSSPEGLKYEQYF	TGTGCCAGCAGTTCCCCAGAGGGACTTAAATACGAGCAGTACTTC
TRBD1	-	15	TRBJ1-6	TRBV9	CASSAEDRGSSPLHF	TGTGCCAGCAGCGCCGAGGACAGGGGAAGTTCACCCCTCCACTTT
-	-	15	TRBJ1-1	TRBV28	CASSLFSELNTEAFF	TGTGCCAGCAGTTTATTTTCAGAACTAAACACTGAAGCTTTCTTT
TRBD1	-	16	TRBJ1-5	TRBV28	CASSWGQGGSNQPQHF	TGTGCCAGCAGTTGGGGACAGGGGGGGAGCAATCAGCCCCAGCATTTT
-	-	12	TRBJ2-3	TRBV27	CASRGVADTQYF	TGTGCCAGCAGAGGGGTCGCAGATACGCAGTATTTT
-	-	14	TRBJ2-2	TRBV27	CASSPNRGAGELFF	TGTGCCAGCAGTCCTAATCGAGGGGCCGGGGAGCTGTTTTTT
-	-	12	TRBJ1-1	TRBV3-1/TRBV3-2	CASSQAGGEAFF	TGTGCCAGCAGCCAAGCTGGCGGAGAAGCTTTCTTT
TRBD2	-	14	TRBJ2-1	TRBV2	CASSGLAGVGEQFF	TGTGCCAGCAGTGGACTAGCGGGTGTAGGTGAGCAGTTCTTC
-	-	19	TRBJ1-1	TRBV19	CASSIPRSKTLGRNTEAFF	TGTGCCAGTAGTATCCCCCGATCAAAGACCTTAGGGAGGAACACTGAAGCTTTCTTT
-	-	15	TRBJ2-5	TRBV6-5	CASTKVRDQQETQYF	TGTGCCAGCACGAAAGTCCGGGACCAACAAGAGACCCAGTACTTC